This T cell receptor (beta chain) comes out of a study of blood T cell repertoires in COVID-19. Across the study: T cells, B-cell-depleted T cells, or PBMCs provided the cDNA or gDNA that served as material.

Clones were sequenced by immunoSEQ multiplex PCR, and TCRdb holds only the in-frame ones, with some missing. Here the sample spans around 300,000 clones, around 88% being singletons. The Seattle patients joined while their infection was active and were tracked longitudinally afterward. Germline CDR1 SQVTM, CDR2 ANQGSEA. The CDR3 consists of 14 residues. V gave up 6 bases and J gave up 6 bases; unmatched junction bases: 11. This clonotype was sampled from a woman in her thirties with COVID-19, enrolled during active disease. Sequenced: peripheral blood. The chain uses TRBV29-1 and TRBJ2-7; 10 positions match TRBD1. The CDR3 spells CSVGTGALTREQYF. The DNA of the CDR3 is TGCAGCGTAGGGACAGGGGCCCTGACCCGCGAGCAGTACTTC.